This T cell receptor beta chain stems from a study of T cell changes during pregnancy in multiple sclerosis. The repertoire was sequenced with immunoSEQ multiplex PCR; TCRdb's copy has only in-frame clones and lacks some. The table includes roughly 40,000 clones, around 94% detected once. Germline values: CDR1 LNHNV, CDR2 YYDKDF (reference sequence). The junction had 16 bases not matched to a gene; V was cut back by 6 bases and J by 6 bases. The CDR3 loop spans 16 amino acids. Sample: peripheral blood, taken in the third trimester of pregnancy. The TCR sequence derives from a female donor with multiple sclerosis, enrolled in a pregnancy study. The chain is built from TRBV15 and TRBJ1-1; 7 nucleotides agree with TRBD1. CDR3 DNA: TGTGCCACCAGAAGGGGGCGTAACGGGCAGACCGCTGAAGCTTTCTTT. Residues: CATRRGRNGQTAEAFF.